This T cell receptor beta chain was found in a study of siplizumab effects on memory and regulatory T cells. General study points: Siplizumab produced a significant drop in alloreactive sequences attributable to unstimulated CD4+ memory cells. Naive T cells were seemingly more diverse than memory cells, and major contributions to the alloresponse seemed to be made by them. Only a minor fraction of alloreactive clones mapped to unstimulated subsets.

Here immunoSEQ multiplex PCR was the method, and the copy in TCRdb shows in-frame clones only, minus some. The table has 100,000 to 120,000 clones, over 85% seen once. As to this clone: Antigen: not known.

Material: CD4+ T cells sorted from blood. The source is a human donor in good health.

CDR3 sequence (DNA): TGCGCCAGCAGCCAAGCATCTGGGGCGTATGGCTACACCTTC. Encoded protein: CASSQASGAYGYTF. The V call is TRBV4-1, the J call TRBJ1-2, with a possible D match to TRBD1 (5 bases). Germline lookup yields CDR1 MGHRA and CDR2 YSYEKL. V lost 1 base and J 5 bases, leaving 11 bases between the germline ends. This CDR3 is built from 14 residues.